These 14 T cell receptor beta chains originate from one sample sequenced in a study of beta chain features in type 1 diabetes. All of the isolated RNA was reverse transcribed, so expressed TCRB transcripts were sequenced. Only in-frame clones appear in the TCRdb table, and some are missing; sequencing was by immunoSEQ multiplex PCR. This table has 150,000 to 170,000 clones, less than 9.5% appearing once. The source material was central memory CD4+ T cells from blood. These receptors were collected from a man between 18 and 29 years old in good health.

J is TRBJ1-1 and V is TRBV29-1, with a possible D match to TRBD1 (6 bases). CDR3 size: 13 residues. Trimming removed 3 bases from V and 10 bases from J, with 18 bases in between. The germline gives CDR1 SQVTM, CDR2 ANQGSEA. The CDR3 reads CSVDLRGGLGAFF. CDR3 nucleotide sequence: TGCAGCGTTGACCTGCGCGGGGGCTTGGGAGCTTTCTTT.

The chain recombines TRBV4-2 with TRBJ2-3; 8 bases match TRBD2. The germline V gene encodes CDR1 LGHNA and CDR2 YNFKEQ. There are 13 residues in the CDR3. The CDR3 nucleotides read TGTGCGAGCTTAGCGGGGAGCACAGATACGCAGTATTTT. It codes for CASLAGSTDTQYF.

This clone was recorded many times. V gene TRBV7-8 combines with J gene TRBJ2-4; tentatively, D is TRBD2 (6 bases). This CDR3 spans 17 amino acids. CDR1 is SGHVS and CDR2 is FQNEAQ in the germline V gene. Trimming pared 5 bases from V and 4 bases from J, leaving 21 bases between. CDR3 nucleotide sequence: TGTGCCAGCAGCCCCCCTCGGAGGGGAAAGGAAAAAAACATTCAGTACTTC. It yields the protein CASSPPRRGKEKNIQYF.

J is TRBJ1-1 and V is TRBV30; TRBD1 aligns across 10 bases. After removal of 2 bases from V and 1 base from J, the junction contained 4 bases not matched to a gene. The germline gives CDR1 GTSNPN, CDR2 SVGIG (reference sequence). This CDR3 contains 15 residues. The CDR3 DNA reads TGTGCCTGGAGTACCCGGACAGGGGGGAACACTGAAGCTTTCTTT. It codes for CAWSTRTGGNTEAFF.

This clone was detected many times. The rearrangement joins TRBV4-2 to TRBJ2-7; D is possibly TRBD1 (5 bases). The V end lost 2 bases, the J end lost 0 bases, and 11 bases lay between the germline ends. The CDR3 sequence is 15 residues long. Germline assignment: CDR1 LGHNA and CDR2 YNFKEQ. The CDR3 region has the DNA TGTGCCAGCAGCCAATCGAGACAGCCCTCCTACGAGCAGTACTTC. Its translation: CASSQSRQPSYEQYF.

The rearrangement uses TRBV18 and TRBJ1-5; 8 nucleotides line up with TRBD1. Unmatched junction bases numbered 11, after V lost 6 bases and J lost 1 base. The CDR3 loop spans 17 amino acids. CDR1 and CDR2 from the germline V gene are KGHSH and LQKENI. The CDR3, as DNA: TGTGCCAGCTCGAAGGGACAGGATTCGTTGAGCAATCAGCCCCAGCATTTT. The encoded protein is CASSKGQDSLSNQPQHF.

This clone came up many times. V is TRBV9 and J is TRBJ2-6; 10 positions match TRBD1. The V segment lost 4 bases and the J segment 2 bases; nucleotides outside the gene matches: 3. Germline CDR1 reads SGDLS; CDR2 reads YYNGEE. The CDR3 loop spans 16 amino acids. The CDR3 bases are TGTGCCAGCAGCAAAGGGACAGGGGCTGGGGCCAACGTCCTGACTTTC. Translated, it gives CASSKGTGAGANVLTF.

This chain joins TRBV27 and TRBJ1-5; 8 bases fit TRBD1. This CDR3 region has 14 residues. Germline CDR1 reads MNHEY; CDR2 reads SMNVEV (reference sequence). The V and J ends lost 8 bases and 1 base, in that order; junction bases with no gene match: 4. The CDR3 region is CASGGDRSNQPQHF. The CDR3 region has the DNA TGTGCCAGCGGAGGGGACAGGAGCAATCAGCCCCAGCATTTT.

This clone appeared a few times. The CDR3 sequence: CAWNEGRINEKLFF. CDR3 coding DNA: TGTGCCTGGAACGAGGGCAGGATTAATGAAAAACTGTTTTTT. This chain joins TRBV30 and TRBJ1-4; D is undetermined. This CDR3 spans 14 amino acids. Germline CDR1 reads GTSNPN; CDR2 reads SVGIG (reference sequence). Trimming shortened V by 4 bases and J by 4 bases, and 13 bases separated the two germline ends.

This clone was counted many times. This chain links TRBV7-2 with TRBJ2-2, with D possibly matching TRBD1 (6 bases). The germline gives CDR1 SGHTA, CDR2 FQGNSA. The CDR3 totals 16 residues. V lost 0 bases and J 3 bases, leaving 11 bases between the germline ends. For the CDR3, the DNA is TGTGCCAGCAGCTTAGCGCGAGGACAGCACACCGGGGAGCTGTTTTTT. This translates into CASSLARGQHTGELFF.

This clone was observed a handful of times. V and J are TRBV6-4 and TRBJ1-2, with D uncertain. CDR1 and CDR2 (germline): MRHNA, SNTAGT. This CDR3 spans 14 amino acids. The V gene lost 3 bases and the J gene lost 2 bases, with 10 bases spanning the gap. In DNA form, the CDR3 reads TGTGCCAGCAGTGATGGGCCGAACAACTATGGCTACACCTTC. Translation: CASSDGPNNYGYTF.

This clone has more than one count but fewer than ten. The chain joins TRBV7-3 to TRBJ2-7, with 8 bases identical to TRBD1. The V gene's germline CDR1 is SGHTA and CDR2 FQGTGA. The J segment lost 5 bases and the V segment lost 1 base, leaving 4 bases of the junction unmatched. CDR3 length: 14 amino acids. For the CDR3, the DNA is TGTGCCAGCAGCTTAAATCCGACAGGGGACGAGCAGTACTTC. Translation: CASSLNPTGDEQYF.

CDR3 coding DNA: TGTGCCAGCAGCGGCCCGGGGACAGGGAATAACAATGAGCAGTTCTTC. It translates to CASSGPGTGNNNEQFF. The chain carries TRBV7-2 and TRBJ2-1; 9 bases align to TRBD1. V shed 5 bases and J 5 bases; nucleotides not matched to a gene: 10. This CDR3 has 16 amino acids. Germline assignment: CDR1 SGHTA and CDR2 FQGNSA.

This clone has only a few counts. J is TRBJ2-1 and V is TRBV4-3, with 9 bases that match TRBD2. Germline V gene sequence: CDR1 LGHNA, CDR2 YSLEER. There are 16 residues in the CDR3. After removal of 4 bases from V and 0 bases from J, the junction contained 4 bases not matched to a gene. CDR3 sequence reads: CASSLLAGPSYNEQFF. CDR3 DNA: TGCGCCAGCAGCCTCCTAGCGGGGCCCTCCTACAATGAGCAGTTCTTC.